This T cell receptor (beta chain) emerged from a study of cytomegalovirus exposure and HLA in healthy donors. Generated by immunoSEQ multiplex PCR, the TCRdb table keeps only in-frame clones and is missing some. Of about 160,000 clones in the sample, 91% were seen once. The CDR3 loop spans 13 amino acids. J was trimmed by 8 bases and V by 3 bases; bases with no gene match: 4. Per the germline V gene, CDR1 is SNHLY and CDR2 is FYNNEI. What was sequenced was PBMCs. This chain uses TRBV2 with TRBJ1-3, with TRBD1 matching over 7 bases. This sequence originates from a young woman in good health and CMV-seropositive. The CDR3 nucleotides are TGTGCCAGCAGTGACAGGGGGTTAGACACCATATATTTT. Translation: CASSDRGLDTIYF.